The sequence of this T cell receptor (beta chain) was determined in a study of cytomegalovirus exposure and HLA in healthy donors. Method: immunoSEQ multiplex PCR; TCRdb's copy keeps in-frame clones and lacks some. The data contain around 400,000 clones, 86% of them seen just once; the ten biggest clones take up roughly 0.8%. With V trimmed by 2 bases and J by 6 bases, 4 bases remained unmatched. Germline lookup yields CDR1 MNHNY and CDR2 SVGAGI (reference sequence). CDR3 length: 15 residues. This clonotype originated in a woman aged 18-29 years in good health and CMV-seronegative. Sequencing was carried out using PBMCs. The rearrangement links TRBV6-6 to TRBJ2-2, with TRBD1 identical over 9 bases. The CDR3 DNA reads as TGTGCCAGCAGTTACCCTGGGACAGGGTCCGGGGAGCTGTTTTTT. This translates into CASSYPGTGSGELFF.